This section outlines one TCR beta chain sequence together with its context. In the original workflow: Counts of nucleated cells, estimated from reference gene primer amplification, were obtained. Measured with immunoSEQ multiplex PCR; TCRdb has only the in-frame clones, and not every one. The D gene and trimming were derived from the DNA, and the V and J assignments and clone size from that table. The sample carries about 430,000 clones, about 88% recorded once. The ends were cut back, 5 bases at V and 6 bases at J, with 11 bases in the middle. Germline assignment: CDR1 LGHDT and CDR2 YNNKEL (reference sequence). This CDR3 is 12 amino acids long. These data originate in a study of blood T cell repertoires in COVID-19. Study background: T cells, B-cell-depleted T cells, or PBMCs supplied cDNA or gDNA.

Ages ranged from roughly 18 to 95 years, with residence in about 23 US areas. Grouping used clinical history reported by participants in a survey and questionnaire. The sequencing sample was made of PBMCs or T cells enriched from blood (not recorded which). The sequence was collected from a young woman who had been exposed to COVID-19. This chain joins TRBV3-1 (or the pseudogene TRBV3-2) and TRBJ2-7, with D uncertain. The CDR3 DNA sequence: TGTGCCAGCAGCTATCGGTCACCCGAGCAGTACTTC. Translated, it gives CASSYRSPEQYF.